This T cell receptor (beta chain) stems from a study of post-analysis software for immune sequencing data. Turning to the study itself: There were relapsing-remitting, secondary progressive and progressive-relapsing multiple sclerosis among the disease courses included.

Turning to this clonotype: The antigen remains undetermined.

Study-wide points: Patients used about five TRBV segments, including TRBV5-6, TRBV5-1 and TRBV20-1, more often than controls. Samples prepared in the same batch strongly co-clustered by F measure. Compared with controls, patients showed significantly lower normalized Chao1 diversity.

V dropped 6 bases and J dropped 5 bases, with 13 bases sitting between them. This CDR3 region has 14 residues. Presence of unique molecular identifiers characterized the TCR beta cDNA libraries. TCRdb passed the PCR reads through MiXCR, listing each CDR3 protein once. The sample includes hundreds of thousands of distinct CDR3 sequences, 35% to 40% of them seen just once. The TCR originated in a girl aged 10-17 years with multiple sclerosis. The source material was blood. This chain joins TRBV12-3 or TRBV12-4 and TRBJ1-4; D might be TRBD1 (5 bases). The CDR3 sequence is CASRPGTRNEKLFF. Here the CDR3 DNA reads TGTGCCAGCAGACCCGGGACGCGAAATGAAAAACTGTTTTTT.